These T cell receptor beta chains were read from a single sample in a study of beta chain features in type 1 diabetes. Profiled with immunoSEQ multiplex PCR; TCRdb holds only in-frame clones, not every one. Of roughly 370,000 clones detected, about 15% appear once; the ten largest clones hold approximately 0.038%. Material: naive CD4+ T cells from blood. The receptors come from a man aged 30-40 years in good health. Each CDR3 is given with its conserved first and last residue. D genes are given only for firm matches. Size is stated for part of the rows, as once, few or many counts, or as a class when the clone is expanded.

V: TRBV7-2; J: TRBJ2-7; size: few; D: NA; DNA: TGTGCCAGCAGCTTACGGTTGCAACATTGGTACTTC; CDR3: CASSLRLQHWYF
V: TRBV4-3; J: TRBJ2-1; size: few; D: NA; DNA: TGCGCCAGCAGCCAAGATCTTGGAGGTGGGGCTTGGCAGTTCTTC; CDR3: CASSQDLGGGAWQFF
V: TRBV7-9; J: TRBJ2-1; size: NA; D: TRBD2; DNA: TGTGCCAGCAGCTTTGGGGGAGGGGCCAATGAGCAGTTCTTC; CDR3: CASSFGGGANEQFF
V: TRBV25-1; J: TRBJ1-2; size: NA; D: NA; DNA: TGTGCCAGCAGTGAGAGGGCCGTGGGATATGGCTACACCTTC; CDR3: CASSERAVGYGYTF
V: TRBV30; J: TRBJ2-5; size: many; D: NA; DNA: TGTGCCTGGAGTGTATCGGGCGAGACCCAGTACTTC; CDR3: CAWSVSGETQYF
V: TRBV14; J: TRBJ1-5; size: few; D: NA; DNA: TGTGCCAGCAGCCAAGATATCTCCCGGGCCCAGCATTTT; CDR3: CASSQDISRAQHF
V: TRBV7-6; J: TRBJ2-7; size: few; D: NA; DNA: TGTGCCAGCAGCTTAGCTGCTAGCGCGGCCGAGCAGTACTTC; CDR3: CASSLAASAAEQYF
V: TRBV6-1; J: TRBJ2-3; size: few; D: TRBD1; DNA: TGTGCCAGCAGCGACAGGGGTTGGGCAGATACGCAGTATTTT; CDR3: CASSDRGWADTQYF
V: TRBV9; J: TRBJ2-1; size: few; D: TRBD2; DNA: TGTGCCAGCACCCAAGCGGGGTTGGCTCCTCATGAGCAGTTCTTC; CDR3: CASTQAGLAPHEQFF
V: TRBV18; J: TRBJ2-1; size: NA; D: NA; DNA: TGTGCCAGCTCACCACTGGGGGGGACACAATCCGGCTCCTACAATGAGCAGTTCTTC; CDR3: CASSPLGGTQSGSYNEQFF
V: TRBV30; J: TRBJ1-5; size: NA; D: NA; DNA: TGTGCCTGGAGTGTACGGGGAGGTCAGCCCCAGCATTTT; CDR3: CAWSVRGGQPQHF
V: TRBV18; J: TRBJ2-5; size: NA; D: TRBD2; DNA: TGTGCCAGCTCACCACTCCCCTTGACTAGCGGGGGTCAAGAGACCCAGTACTTC; CDR3: CASSPLPLTSGGQETQYF
V: TRBV19; J: TRBJ1-1; size: few; D: NA; DNA: TGTGCCACGCGGACACTTGGAGAAGCTTTCTTT; CDR3: CATRTLGEAFF
V: TRBV5-1; J: TRBJ2-7; size: NA; D: TRBD1; DNA: TGCGCCAGCAGCCCGCGACAGGGATCCTCCTACGAGCAGTACTTC; CDR3: CASSPRQGSSYEQYF
V: TRBV5-1; J: TRBJ2-1; size: few; D: NA; DNA: TGCGCCAGCAGAACTACGAATGAGCAGTTCTTC; CDR3: CASRTTNEQFF
V: TRBV20-1; J: TRBJ2-1; size: few; D: TRBD2; DNA: TGCAGTGCTTGGACTAGCCATGAGCAGTTCTTC; CDR3: CSAWTSHEQFF
V: TRBV7-9; J: TRBJ1-2; size: NA; D: TRBD1; DNA: TGTGCCAGCAGAAGGGAGACAGGGAACGGCTACACCTTC; CDR3: CASRRETGNGYTF
V: TRBV10-3; J: TRBJ2-6; size: few; D: NA; DNA: TGTGCCATCAGTGAGTCGACAGGGGCCAACGTCCTGACTTTC; CDR3: CAISESTGANVLTF
V: TRBV30; J: TRBJ2-2; size: few; D: NA; DNA: TGTGCCTGGAGCCTCAGGGGTAGGACCGGGGAGCTGTTTTTT; CDR3: CAWSLRGRTGELFF
V: TRBV7-2; J: TRBJ2-5; size: NA; D: NA; DNA: TGTGCCAGCAGCCCCCGTCCGGGGGAAGAGACCCAGTACTTC; CDR3: CASSPRPGEETQYF
V: TRBV4-2; J: TRBJ2-2; size: few; D: TRBD2; DNA: TGTGCCAGCAGCCAAGAGACTAGCAAGGTGTTTTTT; CDR3: CASSQETSKVFF
V: TRBV5-1; J: TRBJ2-5; size: few; D: TRBD1; DNA: TGCGCCAGCAGCTTGGCGGGACAGAAAGAGACCCAGTACTTC; CDR3: CASSLAGQKETQYF
V: TRBV29-1; J: TRBJ1-1; size: few; D: TRBD1; DNA: TGCAGCGTTGGGGACAGGGCGAACACTGAAGCTTTCTTT; CDR3: CSVGDRANTEAFF
V: TRBV11-2; J: TRBJ2-6; size: few; D: NA; DNA: TGTGCCAGCAGCTTAGCCCCGAACTCTGGGGCCAACGTCCTGACTTTC; CDR3: CASSLAPNSGANVLTF
V: TRBV18; J: TRBJ1-1; size: NA; D: TRBD1; DNA: TGTGCCAGCTCACCGGCAGGGGGTAAATCTGAAGCTTTCTTT; CDR3: CASSPAGGKSEAFF
V: TRBV19; J: TRBJ2-2; size: few; D: NA; DNA: TGTGCCAGTAGTGTAGAATACACCGGGGAGCTGTTTTTT; CDR3: CASSVEYTGELFF
V: TRBV29-1; J: TRBJ1-2; size: few; D: NA; DNA: TGCAGCGTGAAACAGGTGTCATCCACCTTC; CDR3: CSVKQVSSTF
V: TRBV15; J: TRBJ2-3; size: NA; D: NA; DNA: TGTGCCACCAGCAGAGCAAGGTCTAGCACAGATACGCAGTATTTT; CDR3: CATSRARSSTDTQYF
V: TRBV12-5; J: TRBJ2-1; size: NA; D: TRBD1; DNA: TGTGCTAGTGGTCCTCACAGGGGCGCTGAGCAGTTCTTC; CDR3: CASGPHRGAEQFF
V: TRBV7-9; J: TRBJ2-1; size: few; D: NA; DNA: TGTGCCAGCAGCTTACGGGGTGAGCAGTTCTTC; CDR3: CASSLRGEQFF
V: TRBV6-1; J: TRBJ2-4; size: NA; D: TRBD2; DNA: TGTGCCAGCAGTTCGGCTAGCGGGGGCAAAAACATTCAGTACTTC; CDR3: CASSSASGGKNIQYF
V: TRBV5-6; J: TRBJ2-3; size: NA; D: NA; DNA: TGTGCCAGCAGCTTGTTAGAGGCAGATACGCAGTATTTT; CDR3: CASSLLEADTQYF
V: TRBV27; J: TRBJ1-2; size: NA; D: TRBD1; DNA: TGTGCCAGCAGTTCCAACGGACAGGGGCCTAACTATGGCTACACCTTC; CDR3: CASSSNGQGPNYGYTF
V: TRBV5-1; J: TRBJ2-7; size: few; D: TRBD1; DNA: TGCGCCAGCAGCGGACGAGGACAGGGCTACCACGAGCAGTACTTC; CDR3: CASSGRGQGYHEQYF
V: TRBV7-2; J: TRBJ2-7; size: few; D: NA; DNA: TGTGCCAGCAGTTTCGCTTACGAGCAGTACTTC; CDR3: CASSFAYEQYF
V: TRBV7-3; J: TRBJ2-3; size: NA; D: TRBD2; DNA: TGTGCCAGCAGCCCCCGAGCGGGAGGGCTGCGAGATACGCAGTATTTT; CDR3: CASSPRAGGLRDTQYF
V: TRBV30; J: TRBJ2-3; size: few; D: TRBD2; DNA: TGTGCCTGGAGTGTTGGGGGGGAGGCAGATACGCAGTATTTT; CDR3: CAWSVGGEADTQYF
V: TRBV20-1; J: TRBJ1-2; size: few; D: NA; DNA: TGCAGTGCCGCCAGTGGCTACACCTTC; CDR3: CSAASGYTF
V: TRBV30; J: TRBJ1-2; size: NA; D: NA; DNA: TGTGCCTGGAGTACCAGGGAGAACTATGGCTACACCTTC; CDR3: CAWSTRENYGYTF
V: TRBV5-4; J: TRBJ1-2; size: NA; D: TRBD1; DNA: TGTGCCAGCAGTTCCGACAGGGTGTCTAACTATGGCTACACCTTC; CDR3: CASSSDRVSNYGYTF
V: TRBV19; J: TRBJ2-1; size: few; D: NA; DNA: TGTGCCAGTAGTACCCCCCATGGCAGGGTAACCGGCAATGAGCAGTTCTTC; CDR3: CASSTPHGRVTGNEQFF
V: TRBV7-9; J: TRBJ2-3; size: NA; D: NA; DNA: TGTGCCAGCAGCTTAGGAGCACACACAGATACGCAGTATTTT; CDR3: CASSLGAHTDTQYF
V: TRBV5-4; J: TRBJ2-7; size: NA; D: NA; DNA: TGTGCCAGCAGCCCGACGGTCGGGACGTTCGGGCAGTACTTC; CDR3: CASSPTVGTFGQYF
V: TRBV9; J: TRBJ2-7; size: few; D: TRBD2; DNA: TGTGCCAGCAGCGTAGCAACTAGCGGGGGCTACGAGCAGTACTTC; CDR3: CASSVATSGGYEQYF
V: TRBV19; J: TRBJ2-4; size: NA; D: NA; DNA: TGTGCCAGTCGTGATCCAGGGGCGCGTATAGGGAACATTCAGTACTTC; CDR3: CASRDPGARIGNIQYF
V: TRBV29-1; J: TRBJ1-1; size: NA; D: NA; DNA: TGCAGCGCTGCCCCAGGGGCGGAGAACACTGAAGCTTTCTTT; CDR3: CSAAPGAENTEAFF
V: TRBV6-5; J: TRBJ2-1; size: few; D: NA; DNA: TGTGCCAGCGGCCAGGGAGGAAGAAATGAGCAGTTCTTC; CDR3: CASGQGGRNEQFF
V: TRBV5-1; J: TRBJ2-3; size: NA; D: NA; DNA: TGCGCCAGCAGCCACACCTCTTCGGGCAGTTACACAGATACGCAGTATTTT; CDR3: CASSHTSSGSYTDTQYF